This paragraph covers one T cell receptor (beta chain) sequence. Its target is not known. The data were obtained in a study of cytomegalovirus exposure and HLA in healthy donors. Overall study findings and caveats: The analysis excluded some indistinguishable V segments, including TRBV6-2 and TRBV6-3. A later analysis showed HLA-associated TCR beta chains outstripping equally common others in clonal expansion. A list of about 180 TCR beta chains associated with cytomegalovirus was given.

13 Jbeta primers and 60 Vbeta primers were used for the PCR. Profiled with immunoSEQ multiplex PCR; TCRdb holds only in-frame clones, not every one. In the table there are 120,000 or so clones, over 70% of which are singletons. CDR3 size: 17 residues. Germline CDR1 is LNHDA and CDR2 is SQIVND (reference sequence). The V gene end was trimmed by 1 base and the J gene end by 3 bases; junction bases not matched to a gene: 9. This receptor was taken from a woman between 50 and 59 years old in good health and CMV-seronegative. The sequenced material came from PBMCs. The chain has TRBV19 and TRBJ2-7, with TRBD2 matching 10 bases. The CDR3 region is CASSIGGTAGGVYEQYF. CDR3 nucleotide sequence: TGTGCCAGTAGTATAGGAGGTACAGCGGGAGGGGTCTACGAGCAGTACTTC.